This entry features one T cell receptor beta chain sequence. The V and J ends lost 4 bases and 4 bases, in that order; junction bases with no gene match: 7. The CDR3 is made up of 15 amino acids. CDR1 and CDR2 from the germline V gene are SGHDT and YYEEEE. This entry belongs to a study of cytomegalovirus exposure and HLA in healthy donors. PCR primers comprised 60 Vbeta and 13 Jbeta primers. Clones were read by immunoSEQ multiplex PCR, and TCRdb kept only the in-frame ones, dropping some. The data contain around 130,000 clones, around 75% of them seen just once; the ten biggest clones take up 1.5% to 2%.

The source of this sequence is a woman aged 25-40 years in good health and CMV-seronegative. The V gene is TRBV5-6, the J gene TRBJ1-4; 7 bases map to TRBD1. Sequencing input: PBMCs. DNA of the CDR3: TGTGCCAGCAGCGCACCGGGACAGATTAATGAAAAACTGTTTTTT. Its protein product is CASSAPGQINEKLFF.